This T cell receptor beta chain was sequenced during a study of blood T cells in healthy people across ages. This clonotype was seen only a few times. The second PCR ran roughly 6 to 11 cycles with a sample-barcoded 5' primer and J-beta primers. A single record per CDR3 protein comes from TCRdb applying MiXCR to the 5' RACE reads. The data hold 1.5 million to 2 million distinct CDR3 sequences, with 35% to 50% observed a single time. The sequenced sample was blood. This clonotype was obtained from a human donor in good health.

CDR3 residues: CASSTNRGHYEQFF. In DNA, the CDR3 is TGTGCCAGCAGCACAAACAGGGGGCACTACGAGCAGTTCTTC. This rearrangement joins TRBV2 to TRBJ2-1, with 9 positions matching TRBD1. Germline CDR1 SNHLY, CDR2 FYNNEI. V dropped 6 bases and J dropped 10; count of bases not matched to a gene: 10. This CDR3 contains 14 residues. Filled out from reference TRBV2 and TRBJ2-1, the complete variable domain reads EPEVTQTPSHQVTQMGQEVILRCVPISNHLYFYWYRQILGQKVEFLVSFYNNEISEKSEIFDDQFSVERPDGSNFTLKIRSTKLEDSAMYFCASSTNRGHYEQFFGPGTRLTVL.